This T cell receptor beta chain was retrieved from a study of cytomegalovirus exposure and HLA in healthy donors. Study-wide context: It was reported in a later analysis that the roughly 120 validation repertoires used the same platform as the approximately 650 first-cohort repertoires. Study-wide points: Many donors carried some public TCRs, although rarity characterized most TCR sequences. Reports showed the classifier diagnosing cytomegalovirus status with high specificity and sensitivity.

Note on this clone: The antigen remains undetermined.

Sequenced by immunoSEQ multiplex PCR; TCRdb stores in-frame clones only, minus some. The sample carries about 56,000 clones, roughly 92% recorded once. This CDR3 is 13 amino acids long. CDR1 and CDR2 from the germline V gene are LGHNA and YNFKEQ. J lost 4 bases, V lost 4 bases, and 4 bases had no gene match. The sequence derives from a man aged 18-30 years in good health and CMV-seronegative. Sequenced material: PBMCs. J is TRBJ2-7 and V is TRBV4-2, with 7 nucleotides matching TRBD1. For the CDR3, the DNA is TGTGCCAGCAGCCCGGGACAGTTGTACGAGCAGTACTTC. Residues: CASSPGQLYEQYF.